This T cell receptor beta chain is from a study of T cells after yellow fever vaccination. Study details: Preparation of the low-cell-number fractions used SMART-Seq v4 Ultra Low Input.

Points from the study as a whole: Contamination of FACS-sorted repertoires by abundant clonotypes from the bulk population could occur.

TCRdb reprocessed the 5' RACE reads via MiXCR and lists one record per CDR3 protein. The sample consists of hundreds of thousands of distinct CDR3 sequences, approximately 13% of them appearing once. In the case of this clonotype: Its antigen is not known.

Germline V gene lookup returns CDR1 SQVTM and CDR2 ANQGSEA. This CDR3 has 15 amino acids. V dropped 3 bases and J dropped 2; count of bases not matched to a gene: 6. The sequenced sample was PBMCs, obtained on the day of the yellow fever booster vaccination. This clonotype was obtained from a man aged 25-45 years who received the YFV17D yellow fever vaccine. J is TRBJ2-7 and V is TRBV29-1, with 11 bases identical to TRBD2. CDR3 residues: CSVEGTSGNPYEQYF. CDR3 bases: TGCAGCGTTGAGGGGACTAGCGGAAATCCCTACGAGCAGTACTTC.